The clone carrying this T cell receptor beta chain occurred a few times. The entry originates in a study of T-cell memory formation after mild COVID-19. TCRdb processed the 5' RACE reads anew with MiXCR; each CDR3 protein has one entry. This sample has 300,000 to 400,000 distinct CDR3 sequences, with around 28% found just once. This CDR3 spans 17 amino acids. Germline V CDR1 and CDR2: LNHNV, YYDKDF (reference sequence). The V end lost 0 bases, the J end lost 0 bases, and 13 bases lay between the germline ends. Sequences were obtained from PBMCs or a T cell subset sorted from them (not recorded which). This chain joins TRBV15 and TRBJ2-3; D may be TRBD1 (5 bases). The source is an adult woman who had mild COVID-19 (a few samples of this study predate the infection). Cell type and time point are not known. CDR3 loop: CATSRDGAPASTDTQYF. CDR3 DNA: TGTGCCACCAGCAGAGATGGGGCGCCGGCTAGCACAGATACGCAGTATTTT.